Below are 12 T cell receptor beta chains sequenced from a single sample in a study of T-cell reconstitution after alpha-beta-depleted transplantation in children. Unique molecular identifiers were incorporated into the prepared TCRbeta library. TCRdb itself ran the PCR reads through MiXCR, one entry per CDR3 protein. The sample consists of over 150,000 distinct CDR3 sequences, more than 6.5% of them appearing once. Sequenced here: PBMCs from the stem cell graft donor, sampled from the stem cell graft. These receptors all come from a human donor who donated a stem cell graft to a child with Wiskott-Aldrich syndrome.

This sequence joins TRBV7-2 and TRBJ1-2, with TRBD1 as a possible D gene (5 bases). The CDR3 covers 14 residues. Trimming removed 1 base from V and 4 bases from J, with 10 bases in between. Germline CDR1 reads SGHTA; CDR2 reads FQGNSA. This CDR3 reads CASSLEYRSYGYTF. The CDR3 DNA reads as TGTGCCAGCAGCTTAGAGTACAGGAGCTATGGCTACACCTTC.

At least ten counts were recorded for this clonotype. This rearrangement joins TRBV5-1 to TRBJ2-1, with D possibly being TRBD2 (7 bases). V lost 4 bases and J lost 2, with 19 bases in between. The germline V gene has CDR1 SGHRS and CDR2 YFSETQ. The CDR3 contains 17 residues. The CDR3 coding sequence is TGCGCCAGCAGCAGCTTCATGGAGGGGGGGCCCTACAATGAGCAGTTCTTC. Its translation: CASSSFMEGGPYNEQFF.

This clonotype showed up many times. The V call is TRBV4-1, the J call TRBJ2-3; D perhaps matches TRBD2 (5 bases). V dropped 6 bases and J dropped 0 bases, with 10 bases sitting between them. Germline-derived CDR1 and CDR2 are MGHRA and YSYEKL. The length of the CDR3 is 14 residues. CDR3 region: CASRLAPSTDTQYF. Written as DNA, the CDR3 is TGCGCCAGCAGGCTAGCTCCTAGCACAGATACGCAGTATTTT.

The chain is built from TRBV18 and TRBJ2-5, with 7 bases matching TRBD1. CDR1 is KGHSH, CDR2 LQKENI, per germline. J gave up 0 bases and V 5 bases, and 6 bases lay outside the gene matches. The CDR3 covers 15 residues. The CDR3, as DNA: TGTGCCAGCTCAGGCAGGGGGACGGACCAAGAGACCCAGTACTTC. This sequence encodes CASSGRGTDQETQYF.

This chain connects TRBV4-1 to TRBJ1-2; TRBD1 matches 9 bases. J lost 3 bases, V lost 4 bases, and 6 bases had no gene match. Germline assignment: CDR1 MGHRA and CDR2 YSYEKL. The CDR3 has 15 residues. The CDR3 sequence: CASSPQGTGYYGYTF. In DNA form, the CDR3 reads TGCGCCAGCAGCCCCCAAGGGACAGGGTACTATGGCTACACCTTC.

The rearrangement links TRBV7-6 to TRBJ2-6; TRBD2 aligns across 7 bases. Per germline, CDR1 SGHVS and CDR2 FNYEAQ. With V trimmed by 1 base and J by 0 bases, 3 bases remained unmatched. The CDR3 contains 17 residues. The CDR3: CASSLGPGGSGANVLTF. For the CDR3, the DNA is TGTGCCAGCAGCTTAGGGCCGGGGGGCTCTGGGGCCAACGTCCTGACTTTC.

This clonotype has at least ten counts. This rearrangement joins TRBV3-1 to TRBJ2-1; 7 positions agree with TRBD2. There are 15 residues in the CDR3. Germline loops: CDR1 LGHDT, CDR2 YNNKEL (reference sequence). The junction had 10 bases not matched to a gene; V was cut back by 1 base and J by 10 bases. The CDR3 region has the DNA TGTGCCAGCAGCCAAGGGCTAGCGGAGGCCCCAGAGCAGTTCTTC. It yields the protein CASSQGLAEAPEQFF.

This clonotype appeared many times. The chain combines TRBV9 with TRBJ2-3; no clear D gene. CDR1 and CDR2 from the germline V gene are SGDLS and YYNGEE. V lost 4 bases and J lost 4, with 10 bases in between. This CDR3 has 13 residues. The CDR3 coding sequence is TGTGCCAGCAGCTCTGGGGTGGCAGATACGCAGTATTTT. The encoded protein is CASSSGVADTQYF.

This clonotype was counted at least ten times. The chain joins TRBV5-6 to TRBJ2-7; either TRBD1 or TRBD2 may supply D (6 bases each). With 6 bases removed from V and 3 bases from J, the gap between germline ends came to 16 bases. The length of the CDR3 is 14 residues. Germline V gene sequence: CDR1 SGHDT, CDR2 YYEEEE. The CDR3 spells CASTQYRGDYEQYF. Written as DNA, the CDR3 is TGTGCCAGCACCCAATATAGGGGGGACTACGAGCAGTACTTC.

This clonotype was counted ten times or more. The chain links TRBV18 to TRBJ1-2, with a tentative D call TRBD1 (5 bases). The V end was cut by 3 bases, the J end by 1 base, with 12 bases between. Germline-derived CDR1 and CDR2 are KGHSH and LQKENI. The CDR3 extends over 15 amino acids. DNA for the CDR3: TGTGCCAGCTCACCCGGCGCCCAGGGTAACTATGGCTACACCTTC. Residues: CASSPGAQGNYGYTF.

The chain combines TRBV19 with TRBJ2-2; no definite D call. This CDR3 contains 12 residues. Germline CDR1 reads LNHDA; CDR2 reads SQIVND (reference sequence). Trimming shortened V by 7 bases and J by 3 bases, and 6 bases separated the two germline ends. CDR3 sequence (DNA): TGTGCCAGTACTGGGTACACCGGGGAGCTGTTTTTT. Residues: CASTGYTGELFF.

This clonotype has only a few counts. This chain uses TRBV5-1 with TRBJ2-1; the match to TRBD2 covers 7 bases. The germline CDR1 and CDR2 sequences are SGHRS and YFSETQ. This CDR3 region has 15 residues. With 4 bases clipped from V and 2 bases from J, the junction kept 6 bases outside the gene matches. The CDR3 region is CASSPLGGAYNEQFF. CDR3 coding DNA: TGCGCCAGCAGCCCTCTTGGGGGGGCCTACAATGAGCAGTTCTTC.